A selection of T cell receptor beta chains follows, all from one sample in a study of somatic mutations in cytotoxic T cells in rheumatoid arthritis. Assay used: immunoSEQ multiplex PCR; TCRdb lists only in-frame clones, some missing. This sample has 15,000 to 20,000 clones; roughly 87% occur once, and the top ten carry over 7.5%. The sequencing input was CD8+ T cells sorted from blood. The origin of the receptors is an adult with rheumatoid arthritis. Each CDR3 is given with its conserved first and last residue. A D gene is named only where the DNA matches it firmly. Size is stated for part of the rows, as once, few or many counts, or as a class when the clone is expanded.

V gene,D gene,J gene,clone size,CDR3 DNA,CDR3 protein
TRBV19,-,TRBJ1-2,few,TGTGCCAGTTTTTATGTGGAAGGCTACACCTTC,CASFYVEGYTF
TRBV7-6,TRBD1,TRBJ1-3,-,TGTGCCAGCAGCTTGACGGGACAGGGGACAATTGGAAACACCATATATTTT,CASSLTGQGTIGNTIYF
TRBV2,-,TRBJ1-3,-,TGTGCCAGCAGTGACTTCACAGGGTCTGGAAACACCATATATTTT,CASSDFTGSGNTIYF
TRBV27,-,TRBJ2-5,-,TGTGCCAGCAGCCTCGTAGGGGAGACCCAGTACTTC,CASSLVGETQYF
TRBV7-3,TRBD1,TRBJ1-1,few,TGTGCCAGCAGCATAACAGGGGTTACTGAAGCTTTCTTT,CASSITGVTEAFF
TRBV11-2,TRBD2,TRBJ2-1,-,TGTGCCAGCAGCTTAGGTGCGGGACTAGCGGGGGGAGAGCAGTTCTTC,CASSLGAGLAGGEQFF
TRBV10-2,TRBD1,TRBJ1-6,few,TGCGCCAGCAGTGACGCATCGACAGGGTTCACCCTCCACTTT,CASSDASTGFTLHF
TRBV9,-,TRBJ1-5,few,TGTGCCAGCAGCCTCCGGGTAGGGGGAGGTAGCAATCAGCCCCAGCATTTT,CASSLRVGGGSNQPQHF
TRBV19,TRBD1,TRBJ2-2,-,TGTGCCAGTAGTCTGGGACAGGGCTGGATGAACACCGGGGAGCTGTTTTTT,CASSLGQGWMNTGELFF
TRBV6-5,TRBD1,TRBJ1-6,-,TGTGCCAGCAGCTGGGCAGGGGGCGGTTCACCCCTCCACTTT,CASSWAGGGSPLHF
TRBV7-9,TRBD1,TRBJ2-7,-,TGTGCCAGCAGCTTAGCCCGGACAGGGTCCTACGAGCAGTACTTC,CASSLARTGSYEQYF
TRBV6-5,TRBD1,TRBJ1-4,-,TGTGCCAGCAGTTACTTTATGACAGGGGGTAAAGAAAAACTGTTTTTT,CASSYFMTGGKEKLFF
TRBV4-2,-,TRBJ1-1,-,TGTGCCAGCAGCCCGACCGCTTTGAACACTGAAGCTTTCTTT,CASSPTALNTEAFF
TRBV7-9,TRBD1,TRBJ1-5,-,TGTGCCAGCAGCTTAGGAACAGGGGCGAATCAGCCCCAGCATTTT,CASSLGTGANQPQHF
TRBV4-1,-,TRBJ2-3,-,TGCGCCAGCAGCCAATCGGCCCGGGACACAGTGCTCACAGATACGCAGTATTTT,CASSQSARDTVLTDTQYF
TRBV12-5,TRBD2,TRBJ2-7,-,TGTGCTAGTGGTTTTGGGACTAACTACGAGCAGTACTTC,CASGFGTNYEQYF
TRBV5-4,TRBD1,TRBJ1-2,few,TGTGCCAGCAGCATACAGGGGACCTATGGCTACACCTTC,CASSIQGTYGYTF
TRBV19,-,TRBJ1-1,-,TGTGCCAGTAAGCGGATGAACACTGAAGCTTTCTTT,CASKRMNTEAFF
TRBV4-1,TRBD1,TRBJ1-2,-,TGCGCCAGCAGCCAAACCGGACAGGGCTGGAACTATGGCTACACCTTC,CASSQTGQGWNYGYTF
TRBV4-1,-,TRBJ1-6,-,TGCGCCAGCAGCCAAGACGGCAACTTTGAGTCCCTCCACTTT,CASSQDGNFESLHF
TRBV5-4,-,TRBJ1-3,-,TGTGCCAGCAAGGACTACTCTGGAAACACCATATATTTT,CASKDYSGNTIYF
TRBV27,-,TRBJ1-2,-,TGTGCCAGCAGATTCCAACAAAGCTACACCTTC,CASRFQQSYTF
TRBV27,TRBD2,TRBJ2-7,-,TGTGCCAGCAGTTTAGCTAGCGGGCCTTCCTACGAGCAGTACTTC,CASSLASGPSYEQYF
TRBV7-7,TRBD1,TRBJ2-5,-,TGTGCCAGCAGCGCCAGGGGGCCAGAGACCCAGTACTTC,CASSARGPETQYF
TRBV4-1,TRBD2,TRBJ2-1,-,TGCGCCAGCAGCCTTGGACTAGCGGGTGAGCAGTTCTTC,CASSLGLAGEQFF
TRBV7-9,-,TRBJ2-7,-,TGTGCCAGCAGCTGGGGGACCGTCGAGCAGTACTTC,CASSWGTVEQYF
TRBV11-2,TRBD2,TRBJ2-7,-,TGTGCCAGCACCCGTGGTGGGAGGGCTCAAGACGAGCAGTACTTC,CASTRGGRAQDEQYF
TRBV7-3,TRBD2,TRBJ2-3,-,TGTGCCAGCAGCCACGGGGCGGGAGGCACAGATACGCAGTATTTT,CASSHGAGGTDTQYF
TRBV6-4,-,TRBJ2-3,-,TGTGCCAGCAGTGACGGCAACACAGATACGCAGTATTTT,CASSDGNTDTQYF
TRBV4-3,TRBD2,TRBJ2-1,-,TGCGCCAGCAGCCCGGGTCTAGCGGGGGGCTCCGGATACAATGAGCAGTTCTTC,CASSPGLAGGSGYNEQFF
TRBV30,-,TRBJ2-1,once,TGTGCCTGGAGTCACCTGGACGAGTGGGACAATGAGCAGTTCTTC,CAWSHLDEWDNEQFF
TRBV27,-,TRBJ2-7,-,TGTGCCAGCAGTTTAAGCCCCCCTATGATCAACTACGAGCAGTACTTC,CASSLSPPMINYEQYF
TRBV19,TRBD1,TRBJ1-1,-,TGTGCCAGCCGACAGGGAGGGGTTTGGGGCACTGAAGCTTTCTTT,CASRQGGVWGTEAFF
TRBV9,-,TRBJ2-7,-,TGTGCCAGCAGTCCAAGTGGGGGGGGCTTCTCCTACGAGCAGTACTTC,CASSPSGGGFSYEQYF